The 23 T cell receptor beta chains in this list originate from one sample, sequenced in a study of T-cell memory formation after mild COVID-19. In TCRdb, the 5' RACE reads were re-called with MiXCR into one record per CDR3 protein. This table holds about 540,000 distinct CDR3 sequences, approximately 20% found once. Material for sequencing was PBMCs or a T cell subset sorted from them (not recorded which). All receptors come from an adult woman who had mild COVID-19 (a few samples of this study predate the infection). Cell type and time point are not known.

The rearrangement uses TRBV9 and TRBJ2-2; either TRBD1 or TRBD2 may supply D (6 bases each). The CDR3 contains 16 residues. Trimming shortened V by 0 bases and J by 2 bases, and 11 bases separated the two germline ends. Germline V CDR1 and CDR2: SGDLS, YYNGEE. CDR3 nucleotides: TGTGCCAGCAGCGTAGCTTCGGGGGCTAACACCGGGGAGCTGTTTTTT. This codes for CASSVASGANTGELFF.

The gene calls are TRBV7-3 and TRBJ1-3; D may be TRBD1 (5 bases). Per the germline V gene, CDR1 is SGHTA and CDR2 is FQGTGA. The CDR3 is 16 residues long. V was shortened by 0 bases and J by 0 bases, with 9 bases between the two germline ends. The CDR3 DNA reads TGTGCCAGCAGCTTAACTCCAGGGACCTCTGGAAACACCATATATTTT. Amino acids: CASSLTPGTSGNTIYF.

This clonotype has only a few counts. J is TRBJ2-3 and V is TRBV5-1; D uncertain. The CDR3 covers 16 residues. Germline V CDR1 and CDR2: SGHRS, YFSETQ. V lost 0 bases to trimming and J lost 1 base, with 12 bases between them. DNA of the CDR3: TGCGCCAGCAGCTTGGCCGCGTTCGCCGGCACAGATACGCAGTATTTT. Translating it yields CASSLAAFAGTDTQYF.

This clonotype was observed a handful of times. V gene TRBV12-3 or TRBV12-4 combines with J gene TRBJ2-3; no firm D call. V was trimmed by 6 bases and J by 2 bases, leaving 18 bases between them. This CDR3 is 16 amino acids long. The DNA of the CDR3 is TGTGCCAGCAGCTCCTCCTTAGCCTCCTACACAGATACGCAGTATTTT. Its translation: CASSSSLASYTDTQYF.

This clonotype was recorded a few times. The chain is built from TRBV20-1 and TRBJ1-5, with D perhaps matching TRBD1 (6 bases). Germline CDR1 is DFQATT and CDR2 is SNEGSKA (reference sequence). The V gene lost 2 bases and the J gene lost 0 bases, with 8 bases spanning the gap. This CDR3 has 14 residues. The CDR3 DNA reads TGCAGTGCTAGATGGGGGCTTAGCAATCAGCCCCAGCATTTT. Its translation: CSARWGLSNQPQHF.

This clonotype appeared a few times. V is TRBV28 and J is TRBJ2-1, with TRBD2 identical over 10 bases. Germline V gene data show CDR1 as MDHEN and CDR2 as SYDVKM. Trimming cost V 3 bases and J 7 bases; bases outside gene matches: 6. The CDR3 has 15 amino acids. The CDR3 loop reads CASSFPSGRANEQFF. The CDR3 DNA reads TGTGCCAGCAGTTTCCCCAGCGGGAGGGCAAATGAGCAGTTCTTC.

The chain joins TRBV5-1 to TRBJ2-7, with D perhaps matching TRBD2 (6 bases). V shed 2 bases and J shed 6 bases, with 15 bases lying between them. Looked up from germline, CDR1 is SGHRS and CDR2 is YFSETQ. CDR3 length: 14 amino acids. The CDR3 DNA follows: TGCGCCAGCAGCTTTGGGGGGTTTGGGTTCGAGCAGTACTTC. Translated: CASSFGGFGFEQYF.

This clonotype was counted between two and nine times. The rearrangement links TRBV29-1 to TRBJ2-5, with 8 bases that match TRBD1. V was clipped by 5 bases and J by 4 bases; unmatched bases: 9. The CDR3 is 14 residues long. Germline loops: CDR1 SQVTM, CDR2 ANQGSEA. The CDR3 bases are TGCAGCGTTCTCGCGGACAGGGTCACAGAGACCCAGTACTTC. Its translation: CSVLADRVTETQYF. Looking up the rest from reference TRBV29-1 and TRBJ2-5 gives the full variable domain: SAVISQKPSRDICQRGTSLTIQCQVDSQVTMMFWYRQQPGQSLTLIATANQGSEATYESGFVIDKFPISRPNLTFSTLTVSNMSPEDSSIYLCSVLADRVTETQYFGPGTRLLVL.

V and J are TRBV12-3 or TRBV12-4 and TRBJ2-3; D gene ambiguous. V lost 2 bases and J lost 5, with 14 bases in between. The CDR3 is 15 amino acids. The CDR3 DNA sequence: TGTGCCAGCAGTTTACGCTACTCCACCGTAGATACGCAGTATTTT. Translated, it gives CASSLRYSTVDTQYF.

The V call is TRBV4-2, the J call TRBJ1-1; possibly TRBD1 for D (6 bases). The CDR3 totals 15 residues. Germline V CDR1 and CDR2: LGHNA, YNFKEQ. V lost 0 bases and J 7 bases, leaving 15 bases between the germline ends. CDR3 protein: CASSQDLGGGLEAFF. CDR3 nucleotide sequence: TGTGCCAGCAGCCAAGATTTAGGGGGGGGTCTTGAAGCTTTCTTT.

This clonotype was counted between two and nine times. CDR3 nucleotides: TGTGCCAGCAGCCCTCGTCCTCACGGGGAGCTGTTTTTT. This gives the protein CASSPRPHGELFF. V gene TRBV11-3 combines with J gene TRBJ2-2, with unresolved D. V was cut by 5 bases and J by 7 bases, with 11 bases left in between. CDR3 length equals 13 residues. CDR1 is SGHNT, CDR2 YENEEA, per germline.

The sample holds many counts of this clonotype. V usage is TRBV6-2 or TRBV6-3 and J usage is TRBJ2-7; D is undetermined. V gave up 5 bases and J gave up 5 bases, with 13 bases separating them. Germline lookup yields CDR1 MNHEY and CDR2 SVGEGT. The CDR3 extends over 13 amino acids. CDR3 residues: CASSAGPGNEQYF. Here the CDR3 DNA reads TGTGCCAGCAGTGCCGGACCCGGCAACGAGCAGTACTTC.

This clonotype was seen more than once but under ten times. V gene TRBV5-1 combines with J gene TRBJ2-5; D is possibly TRBD1 (7 bases). Germline CDR1 SGHRS, CDR2 YFSETQ. This CDR3 has 16 amino acids. V lost 4 bases, J lost 2 bases, and 18 bases lay in between. CDR3 DNA: TGCGCCAGCAGCCTATCCGGACAGGCGGGACAAGAGACCCAGTACTTC. It codes for CASSLSGQAGQETQYF.

The rearrangement uses TRBV7-8 and TRBJ1-1; 8 nucleotides line up with TRBD1. Trimming at V came to 2 bases and at J to 4 bases, leaving 15 bases not matched to a gene. Germline V gene data show CDR1 as SGHVS and CDR2 as FQNEAQ. The CDR3 consists of 18 residues. The CDR3 DNA reads TGTGCCAGCAGCTTATGGGACAGGTCGGTTAGTTTGTCCACTGAAGCTTTCTTT. This encodes CASSLWDRSVSLSTEAFF. Variable domain in full (rest from reference TRBV7-8 and TRBJ1-1): GAGVSQSPRYKVAKRGQDVALRCDPISGHVSLFWYQQALGQGPEFLTYFQNEAQLDKSGLPSDRFFAERPEGSVSTLKIQRTQQEDSAVYLCASSLWDRSVSLSTEAFFGQGTRLTVV.

V and J are TRBV24-1 and TRBJ2-1; weak D call: TRBD2 (6 bases). Germline CDR1 and CDR2: KGHDR and SFDVKD. V lost 9 bases to trimming and J lost 1 base, with 6 bases between them. The CDR3 is 12 residues long. The CDR3, as DNA: TGTGCCACCGGGGGGTCCTACAATGAGCAGTTCTTC. This encodes CATGGSYNEQFF.

The chain recombines TRBV4-3 with TRBJ2-1; 10 nucleotides line up with TRBD2. This CDR3 has 16 amino acids. The V and J ends lost 0 bases and 8 bases, in that order; junction bases with no gene match: 7. The germline CDR1 and CDR2 sequences are LGHNA and YSLEER. CDR3 sequence (DNA): TGCGCCAGCAGCCAAGAGAGGGGACTAGCGATGGATGAGCAGTTCTTC. Translated, it gives CASSQERGLAMDEQFF.

This clonotype was seen only a few times. This sequence joins TRBV29-1 and TRBJ2-5, with D possibly being TRBD2 (5 bases). The CDR3 sequence is 14 residues long. The V gene's germline CDR1 is SQVTM and CDR2 ANQGSEA. The V end lost 0 bases, the J end lost 4 bases, and 12 bases lay between the germline ends. Here the CDR3 reads CSVEDRLARETQYF. In DNA form, the CDR3 reads TGCAGCGTTGAAGATCGGCTAGCCCGAGAGACCCAGTACTTC.

The chain employs TRBV20-1 and TRBJ1-2, with TRBD1 identical over 7 bases. CDR3 size: 12 residues. Unmatched junction bases numbered 8, after V lost 8 bases and J lost 5 bases. Germline CDR1 reads DFQATT; CDR2 reads SNEGSKA (reference sequence). The CDR3 protein is CSTQGVSYGYTF. The DNA of the CDR3 is TGCAGTACCCAGGGGGTATCGTATGGCTACACCTTC.

This sequence joins TRBV12-3 or TRBV12-4 and TRBJ2-7, with TRBD1 matching 11 bases. Trimming removed 7 bases from V and 7 bases from J; junction bases left unmatched: 15. CDR3 length: 16 residues. CDR3 amino acids: CASTINGGTGGEEQYF. The CDR3 DNA follows: TGTGCCAGCACTATAAACGGCGGGACAGGGGGTGAAGAGCAGTACTTC.

This clonotype has a handful of counts. This rearrangement joins TRBV9 to TRBJ1-3; 7 bases align to TRBD1. Germline V gives CDR1 SGDLS, CDR2 YYNGEE. The CDR3 is 14 residues long. Trimming at V came to 3 bases and at J to 4 bases, leaving 4 bases not matched to a gene. CDR3 loop: CASSATGRGNTIYF. Here the CDR3 DNA reads TGTGCCAGCAGCGCGACAGGGCGAGGAAACACCATATATTTT. Together with reference TRBV9 and TRBJ1-3, the CDR3 gives the full variable domain: DSGVTQTPKHLITATGQRVTLRCSPRSGDLSVYWYQQSLDQGLQFLIQYYNGEERAKGNILERFSAQQFPDLHSELNLSSLELGDSALYFCASSATGRGNTIYFGEGSWLTVV.

The V call is TRBV7-2, the J call TRBJ1-6; 7 nucleotides match TRBD1. From germline, CDR1 is SGHTA and CDR2 FQGNSA. The CDR3 consists of 15 residues. V was pared by 6 bases and J by 9 bases, with 11 bases of the junction left unmatched. CDR3 amino acids: CASRPGQAPRSPLHF. CDR3 DNA sequence: TGTGCCAGCAGACCCGGACAGGCCCCCCGTTCACCCCTCCACTTT.

There are a few counts of this clonotype. The genes are TRBV7-2 and TRBJ2-1; D might be TRBD1 (6 bases). Trimming removed 0 bases at V and 6 bases at J, with 15 bases between. The CDR3 has 16 amino acids. Germline loops: CDR1 SGHTA, CDR2 FQGNSA. The CDR3 is CASSLAGTPPSNEQFF. The CDR3 nucleotides read TGTGCCAGCAGCTTAGCCGGGACACCTCCCTCCAATGAGCAGTTCTTC.

This clonotype was counted a few times. The rearrangement joins TRBV18 to TRBJ2-5, with D possibly matching TRBD2 (6 bases). CDR3 length: 14 residues. The V gene's germline CDR1 is KGHSH and CDR2 LQKENI. Trimming shortened V by 5 bases and J by 2 bases, and 12 bases separated the two germline ends. CDR3 coding DNA: TGTGCCAGCTCATCCACGGCGGGACAAGAGACCCAGTACTTC. Protein: CASSSTAGQETQYF.